This T cell receptor (beta chain) appears in the sequencing data of a study of T cell responses to AZD1222 COVID-19 vaccine. The wider study: Analyses pooled second doses at about 4 or about 12 weeks.

Study outcomes and limitations: Donors were largely white British and mainly female; clonal diversity was possibly underestimated. Spike-specific TCR breadth and depth went up after people got two AZD1222 doses. Reportedly, close to half of spike-specific TCRs are directed against unmutated variant regions.

Germline CDR1 reads SEHNR; CDR2 reads FQNEAQ (reference sequence). This CDR3 contains 15 residues. The V segment lost 6 bases and the J segment 4 bases; nucleotides outside the gene matches: 9. Turning to this clone: Its antigen is unidentified.

TCRdb's copy holds only in-frame clones and misses some; the assay was immunoSEQ multiplex PCR. The data contain 85,000 to 100,000 clones, about 92% of them singletons. The V and J genes are TRBV7-9 and TRBJ2-1; 7 positions match TRBD1. This TCR was sampled from an adult in good health. The sequences come from peripheral blood, collected on day 0 of AZD1222 vaccination. The CDR3 reads CASSNRTGLYNEQFF. The CDR3 bases are TGTGCCAGCAGTAACCGGACAGGTCTATACAATGAGCAGTTCTTC.